This TCR beta chain comes out of a study of blood T cell repertoires in COVID-19 (TCRdb year 2020). For context, the study as a whole: Samples covering the acute and convalescent phases of COVID-19 were provided by collaborators in the United States, Italy and Spain. The prospective study material was composed of cDNA or gDNA derived from T cells, B-cell-depleted T cells, or PBMCs. Deeply sampled blood TCRbeta repertoires from subjects exposed to, actively infected with, or recovered from COVID-19 were included in the dataset. The repertoires were made available in a free public database intended to serve as a resource for research on the immune response to SARS-CoV-2. Samples came from the ongoing ImmuneRACE study (first 160 participants) plus 1,254 subjects from 6 global collaborators. The sample metadata nearly always contained a de-identified subject ID, COVID-19 status, age in years and sex. Where available, HLA class I and class II types were taken from metadata supplied by the sample provider and were not determined by assay-based typing.

To note about this clone: No cognate antigen has been identified for it. Base qualities are not provided; no much larger clone lies one nucleotide away.

TCRbeta CDR3 regions were amplified from genomic DNA by means of the immunoSEQ Assay, a bias-controlled multiplex PCR. The study's processing was this. The number of nucleated cells in each sample was estimated from the amplification of reference gene primers within the assay. To quantify the absolute abundance of each unique TCRbeta CDR3 rearrangement, sequence reads were collapsed and filtered. For each sample, productive Simpson clonality was calculated as the square root of Simpson's diversity index across productive rearrangements. This is the immuneACCESS table as TCRdb keeps it, with only in-frame sequences that have V and J called. A part of the clones is gone; compared with another copy, unresolved V genes explain less than half, and the rest is unexplained. The D gene and trimming were derived from the DNA, and the V and J assignments and clone size from that table. For this sample there are about 310,000 clones; around 90% appear just once. Together, the top ten hold 4.5% to 5.5% of the sample.

Overall study results and their limits: Clinical and demographic metadata were provided uncurated, with the amount varying by source and participant.

Enrolling through a virtual design, the prospective study's participants ranged in age from roughly 18 to 95 years and lived across roughly 23 United States geographic areas. In the prospective study, cohorts were assigned on the basis of participant-reported clinical history obtained from a screening survey and a study questionnaire. Recovered participants in ImmuneRACE Cohort 3 were defined by two consecutive negative NP/OP PCR tests, clearance by a healthcare professional, or resolution of symptoms. In the prospective study, mobile phlebotomists collected whole blood, serum and a nasopharyngeal or oropharyngeal swab from each participant. Over a roughly 2-month period, participants in the prospective study had the option of providing additional blood draws and questionnaires. Before DNA extraction, blood samples from the prospective study were shipped at room temperature or frozen. Via the germline V gene, CDR1 is SGHNT and CDR2 YENEEA. At the junction V is shortened by 3 bases and J by 2 bases, with 12 bases in between. Including cysteine and phenylalanine, the CDR3 has 15 amino acids. Only CDR3 DNA is held: 45 bases, read in frame from base 1.

The rearranged segments are TRBV11-3 and TRBJ2-3; TRBD2 is a weak D gene call, 5 bases matching. The receptor was isolated from a man between 60 and 75 years old who had recovered from COVID-19. Sequenced sample: PBMCs or T cells enriched from blood (not recorded which). CDR3 region: CASSLRVGDTDTQYF. The DNA sequence reads TGTGCCAGCAGCTTGAGGGTTGGTGACACAGATACGCAGTATTTT.